This T cell receptor (beta chain) was identified in a study of OX40 agonist ivuxolimab in advanced cancers. Study as a whole: All patients had ivuxolimab intravenously every 2 weeks at 0.01 to 10 mg/kg.

Study-wide points: Clonal expansion was among the lowest in partial responders at 0.1-3.0 mg/kg, especially CD8+. At 0.1 to 3.0 mg/kg, clonal expansion of CD4+ and CD8+ blood T cells had occurred by week 6.

CDR1 is LGHNT and CDR2 is FRNRAP in the germline V gene. Trimming stripped 10 bases from V and 2 bases from J, with 16 bases between. This CDR3 comprises 14 residues. Data came from immunoSEQ multiplex PCR; TCRdb stores just in-frame clones and leaves some out. The table includes 86,000 or so clones, 92% detected once. As regards this clone: Its cognate antigen is unknown.

People who had autoimmune disease history or systemic immunosuppression were excluded. The rearrangement links TRBV12-5 to TRBJ2-3, with D possibly being TRBD2 (7 bases). The TCR was taken from an adult with an advanced solid tumor such as melanoma, head and neck, liver or kidney cancer. The sample in question was CD4+ or CD8+ T cells sorted from blood, obtained in a trial of the OX40 agonist ivuxolimab. CDR3 sequence reads: CATVGGGNTDTQYF. CDR3 bases: TGTGCTACGGTGGGAGGGGGGAACACAGATACGCAGTATTTT.